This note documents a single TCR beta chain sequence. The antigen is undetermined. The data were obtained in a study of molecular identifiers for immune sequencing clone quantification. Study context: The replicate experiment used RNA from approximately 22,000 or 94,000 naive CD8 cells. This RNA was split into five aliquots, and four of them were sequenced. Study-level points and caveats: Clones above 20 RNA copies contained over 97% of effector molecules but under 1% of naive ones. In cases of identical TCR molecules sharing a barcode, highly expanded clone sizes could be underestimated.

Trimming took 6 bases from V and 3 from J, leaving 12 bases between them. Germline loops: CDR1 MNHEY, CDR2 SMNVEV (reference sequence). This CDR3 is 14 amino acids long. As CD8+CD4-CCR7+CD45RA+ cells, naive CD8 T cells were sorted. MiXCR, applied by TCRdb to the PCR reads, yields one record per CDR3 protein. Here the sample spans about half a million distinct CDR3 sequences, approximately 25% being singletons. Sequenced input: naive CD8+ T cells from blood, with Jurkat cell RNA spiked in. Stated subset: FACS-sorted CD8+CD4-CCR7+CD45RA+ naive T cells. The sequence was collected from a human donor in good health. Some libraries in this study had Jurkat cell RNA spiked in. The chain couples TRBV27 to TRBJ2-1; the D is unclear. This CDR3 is CASRPPELYNEQFF. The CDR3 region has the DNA TGTGCCAGCAGACCTCCCGAACTCTACAATGAGCAGTTCTTC.